Detailed here is one T cell receptor (beta chain). This sample is drawn from a study of OX40 agonist ivuxolimab in advanced cancers. Germline V gene data show CDR1 as SGDLS and CDR2 as YYNGEE. V lost 4 bases to trimming and J lost 4 bases; unmatched junction nucleotides: 8. The CDR3 has 16 residues. This table comes from immunoSEQ multiplex PCR, and its TCRdb copy is limited to in-frame clones, with some not included. This sample has 65,000 to 80,000 clones, with under 85% found just once. The chain uses TRBV9 and TRBJ2-1, with 10 bases aligning to TRBD2. This TCR derives from an adult with an advanced solid tumor such as melanoma, head and neck, liver or kidney cancer. Sample: CD4+ or CD8+ T cells sorted from blood, taken in a trial of the OX40 agonist ivuxolimab. CDR3 coding DNA: TGTGCCAGCAGCTTTAAAGCGGGAGGGGCTTACAATGAGCAGTTCTTC. It is translated as CASSFKAGGAYNEQFF.